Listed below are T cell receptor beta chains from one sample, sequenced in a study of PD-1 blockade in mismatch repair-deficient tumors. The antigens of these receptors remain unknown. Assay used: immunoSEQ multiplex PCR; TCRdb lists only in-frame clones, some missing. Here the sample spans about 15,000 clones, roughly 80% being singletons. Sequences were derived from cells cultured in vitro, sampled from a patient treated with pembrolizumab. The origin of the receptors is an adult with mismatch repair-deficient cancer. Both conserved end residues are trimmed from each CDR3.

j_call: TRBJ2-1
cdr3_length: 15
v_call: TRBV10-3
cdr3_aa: AISEWAGTSGRNEQF

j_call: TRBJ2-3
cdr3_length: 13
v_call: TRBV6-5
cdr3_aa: ASRTSGVYTDTQY

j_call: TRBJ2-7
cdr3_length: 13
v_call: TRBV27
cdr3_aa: ASSISSGTTYEQY

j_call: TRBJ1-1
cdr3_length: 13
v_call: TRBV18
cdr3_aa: ASSPWSPGETEAF

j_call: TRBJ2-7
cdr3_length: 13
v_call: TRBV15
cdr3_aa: ATSRETSGGYEQY

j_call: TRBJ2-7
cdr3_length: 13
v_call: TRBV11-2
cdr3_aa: ASSLDRGVYYEQY

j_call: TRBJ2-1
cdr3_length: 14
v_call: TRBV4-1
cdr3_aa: ASSQAGGSSYNEQF

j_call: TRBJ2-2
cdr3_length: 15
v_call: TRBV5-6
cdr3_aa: ASSPAYGGEGPGELF

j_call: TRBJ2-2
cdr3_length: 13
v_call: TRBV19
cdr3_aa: ASSVNTGNTGELF

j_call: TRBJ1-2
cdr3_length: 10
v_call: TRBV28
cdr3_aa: ASSPVQFGYT

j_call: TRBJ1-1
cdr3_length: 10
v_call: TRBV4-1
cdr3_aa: ASGFENTEAF

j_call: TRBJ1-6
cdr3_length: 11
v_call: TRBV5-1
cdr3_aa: ASSLEQHSPLH

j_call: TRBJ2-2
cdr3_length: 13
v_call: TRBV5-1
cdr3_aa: ASSADRGNTGELF

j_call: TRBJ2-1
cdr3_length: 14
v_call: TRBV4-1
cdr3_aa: ASSTRTSGSVNEQF

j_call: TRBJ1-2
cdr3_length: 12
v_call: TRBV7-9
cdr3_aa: ASSLGGLDYGYT

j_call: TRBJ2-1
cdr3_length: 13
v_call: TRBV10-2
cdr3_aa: ASSGGAGVRDEQF

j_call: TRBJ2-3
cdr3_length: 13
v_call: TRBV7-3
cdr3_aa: ASSLMTGITDTQY

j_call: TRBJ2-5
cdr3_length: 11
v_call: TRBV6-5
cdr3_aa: ASSYVVGETQY

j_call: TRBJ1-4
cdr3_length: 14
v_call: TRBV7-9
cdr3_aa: ASSNSWTGSNEKLF

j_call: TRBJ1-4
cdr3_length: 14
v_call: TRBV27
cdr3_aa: ASSTTSTGGQEKLF

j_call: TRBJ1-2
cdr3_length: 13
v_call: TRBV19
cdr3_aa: ASSNLGDSRYGYT

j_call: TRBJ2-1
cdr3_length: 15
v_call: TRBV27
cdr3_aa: ASSLGIRAGGYNEQF

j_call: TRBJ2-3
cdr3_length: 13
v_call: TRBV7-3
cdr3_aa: ASSLKVGGEDTQY

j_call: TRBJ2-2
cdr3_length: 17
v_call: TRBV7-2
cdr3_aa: ASSLVRTSGRWNTGELF

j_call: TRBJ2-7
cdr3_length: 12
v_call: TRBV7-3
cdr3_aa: ASRPKRGAYEQY

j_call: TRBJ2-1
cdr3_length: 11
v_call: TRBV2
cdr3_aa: ASNRDSYNEQF

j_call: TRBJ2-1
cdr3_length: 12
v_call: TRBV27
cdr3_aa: ASSRENSYNEQF

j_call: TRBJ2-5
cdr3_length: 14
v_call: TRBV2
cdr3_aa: ASSEGTGVMGETQY

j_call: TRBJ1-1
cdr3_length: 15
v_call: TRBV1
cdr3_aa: TSSPRQRDRADTEAF

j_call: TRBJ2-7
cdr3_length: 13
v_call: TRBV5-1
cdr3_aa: ASSDHGSVSYEQY

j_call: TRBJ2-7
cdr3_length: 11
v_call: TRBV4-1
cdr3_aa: ASSRSDSYEQY